This TCR beta chain was sequenced during a study of CD8 T cells in Susac syndrome. V dropped 5 bases and J dropped 3 bases, with 2 bases sitting between them. CDR3 length equals 11 residues. Random hexamers were used to reverse transcribe roughly 0.45 to 1 ug of RNA. TCRdb redid the calling of the immunoSEQ multiplex PCR reads with MiXCR, one entry per CDR3 protein. The data hold 150,000 to 200,000 distinct CDR3 sequences, with about 94% observed a single time. Source material: CD4+ T cells from PBMCs. The chain has TRBV12-3 or TRBV12-4 and TRBJ1-3; D is undetermined. The clonotype was recovered from a human donor in good health. The CDR3 is CASSRGNTIYF. The CDR3 DNA follows: TGTGCCAGCAGTCGTGGAAACACCATATATTTT.